A single sample gave rise to the 9 T cell receptor beta chains below, sequenced in a study of blood T cells in healthy people across ages. Next came a second PCR, run for about 7 to 12 cycles, which used a sample-barcoded 5' primer along with a J-beta primer mix. MiXCR was run by TCRdb on the 5' RACE reads, yielding one entry per CDR3 protein. The sample comprises 800,000 to 950,000 distinct CDR3 sequences, about 28% of which are singletons, and about 10% rests with the top ten. These same records also appear under a second study, on T cells of mothers and their children.

Sequencing used blood. These receptors all come from a woman aged 35 to 49 in good health.

The chain couples TRBV7-3 to TRBJ2-5, with no clear D. Germline values: CDR1 SGHTA, CDR2 FQGTGA. The CDR3 is made up of 15 amino acids. V was shortened by 5 bases and J by 7 bases, with 20 bases between the two germline ends. CDR3: CASSPHSGATGTQYF. The CDR3 DNA follows: TGTGCCAGCAGCCCCCACTCGGGCGCCACGGGGACCCAGTACTTC.

A few counts support this clonotype. This chain joins TRBV20-1 and TRBJ2-7; TRBD1 aligns across 9 bases. This CDR3 is built from 15 residues. Trimming removed 2 bases from V and 2 bases from J; junction bases left unmatched: 7. CDR1 DFQATT and CDR2 SNEGSKA come from the germline V gene (reference sequence). The CDR3 sequence is CSARPDRGNPYEQYF. In DNA, the CDR3 is TGCAGTGCTAGACCGGACAGGGGAAACCCCTACGAGCAGTACTTC.

This clonotype was seen a handful of times. The V and J genes are TRBV12-3 or TRBV12-4 and TRBJ2-5; 8 positions match TRBD2. CDR3 length: 15 residues. Losses at the gene ends were 6 bases for V and 7 bases for J; bases not matched to a gene: 13. CDR3 in amino acids: CASSDGTRSFGTQYF. CDR3 bases: TGTGCCAGCAGCGACGGGACTAGGTCGTTCGGGACCCAGTACTTC.

This clonotype is a singleton in its sample. This may come from a read error, since a much larger clone is one base off. The CDR3 protein is CASSVGQSSSYEQYF. The CDR3 DNA reads as TGTGCCAGCAGCGTCGGTCAGAGTAGCTCCTACGAGCAGTACTTC. The genes are TRBV11-2 and TRBJ2-7; D not resolved. The germline V gene encodes CDR1 SGHAT and CDR2 FQNNGV. The CDR3 runs 15 residues. V was pared by 5 bases and J by 0 bases, with 14 bases between.

This clonotype was detected many times. The V gene is TRBV7-2, the J gene TRBJ2-5, with a possible D match to TRBD1 (6 bases). V dropped 7 bases and J dropped 1 base, with 13 bases sitting between them. The CDR3 is 14 amino acids. Germline lookup yields CDR1 SGHTA and CDR2 FQGNSA. CDR3: CASTLGGVQETQYF. The CDR3 DNA is TGTGCCAGCACCCTAGGGGGAGTCCAAGAGACCCAGTACTTC.

This clonotype was seen just once. The rearrangement links TRBV7-2 to TRBJ1-2; 8 bases align to TRBD1. Looked up from germline, CDR1 is SGHTA and CDR2 is FQGNSA. The CDR3 has 15 amino acids. Unmatched junction bases numbered 6, after V lost 4 bases and J lost 2 bases. CDR3 protein: CASSSRTGKNYGYTF. Written as DNA, the CDR3 is TGTGCCAGCAGCTCTCGGACAGGGAAGAACTATGGCTACACCTTC.

This clonotype occurred a few times. This chain connects TRBV12-3 or TRBV12-4 to TRBJ1-1; tentatively, D is TRBD1 (5 bases). The CDR3 runs to 15 residues. V was cut by 6 bases and J by 2 bases, with 16 bases left in between. CDR3 loop: CASRPTQGLNTEAFF. The CDR3 coding sequence is TGTGCCAGCAGACCCACCCAGGGCTTAAACACTGAAGCTTTCTTT.

The chain has TRBV12-3 or TRBV12-4 and TRBJ2-7; TRBD2 matches at 7 bases. V dropped 5 bases and J dropped 1; count of bases not matched to a gene: 5. This CDR3 has 14 residues. The CDR3 region has the DNA TGTGCCAGCAGTCCCGGGACTATTTCCTACGAGCAGTACTTC. This translates into CASSPGTISYEQYF.

V and J are TRBV20-1 and TRBJ1-5; 10 positions agree with TRBD1. The germline CDR1 and CDR2 sequences are DFQATT and SNEGSKA (reference sequence). The CDR3 loop spans 16 amino acids. J lost 5 bases, V lost 3 bases, and 10 bases had no gene match. In nucleotides, the CDR3 is TGCAGTGCTAGGGGCACTGGACAGGGGGAGTATCAGCCCCAGCATTTT. Its protein is CSARGTGQGEYQPQHF.